This T cell receptor beta chain was identified during a study of siplizumab effects on memory and regulatory T cells. Points from the study as a whole: Both greater diversity than memory cells and a major contribution to the alloresponse seemed to characterize naive T cells. Proliferating clones, CD4+ or CD8+, lacked an assignable naive or memory phenotype in roughly 80-97% of cases. Tregs that proliferated in siplizumab cultures did not have their suppressive function confirmed. Sequences below about 10^-5 frequency were poorly captured, limiting mapping of alloreactive clones.

Clones were read by immunoSEQ multiplex PCR, and TCRdb kept only the in-frame ones, dropping some. The table lists about 91,000 clones, roughly 96% of them singletons. A note on this clone: Its specificity is unknown.

The sequence was obtained from a human donor in good health. Sequencing input: naive CD4+ T cells sorted from blood.

The CDR3 DNA is TGTGCCAGCAGTTCCCTAGGAGATAAGGATACGCAGTATTTT. It codes for CASSSLGDKDTQYF. The rearrangement joins TRBV6-5 to TRBJ2-3, with unresolved D. The CDR3 contains 14 residues. Germline V lookup: CDR1 MNHEY, CDR2 SVGAGI. Trimming removed 4 bases from V and 6 bases from J, with 14 bases in between.